This T cell receptor beta chain was observed in a study of cytomegalovirus exposure and HLA in healthy donors. Regarding the study as a whole: There were reportedly fewer N-insertions in an Asian-associated ancestry cluster than the approximately 700-donor mean, in a later analysis. Analyzed later, most CMV-associated TCR beta chains appeared HLA-restricted. Accurate prediction of HLA-A and HLA-B alleles (for most subjects) was reportedly achieved from TCR beta sequences.

PCR amplification relied on 60 Vbeta primers (plus 13 Jbeta primers). The assay was immunoSEQ multiplex PCR, and TCRdb's table has in-frame clones only and misses some. The data hold more than 45,000 clones, with approximately 84% observed a single time. V was pared by 0 bases and J by 5 bases, with 18 bases between. Germline assignment: CDR1 SGHRS and CDR2 YFSETQ. The CDR3 runs to 16 residues. Comment on this clone: The antigen is not known.

The chain combines TRBV5-1 with TRBJ2-7; D gene ambiguous. The clonotype was recovered from a man aged 45-60 years in good health and CMV-seronegative. Sequencing was done on a sample of PBMCs. For the CDR3, the DNA is TGCGCCAGCAGCTTGGAATTAGCCCAACGGTGGGACGAGCAGTACTTC. Translation: CASSLELAQRWDEQYF.